Described below is a single T cell receptor beta chain sequence and its context. The sample comes from a study of T cells after yellow fever vaccination. V was pared by 6 bases and J by 6 bases, with 6 bases of the junction left unmatched. Per germline, CDR1 SGHTA and CDR2 FQGTGA. The CDR3 has 14 residues. TCRdb reprocessed the 5' RACE reads with MiXCR, giving one entry per CDR3 protein. The profile shows 200,000 to 250,000 distinct CDR3 sequences, 6.9% of them singletons. This receptor was identified in a man between 25 and 39 years old who received the YFV17D yellow fever vaccine. Specimen: CD4+ T cells sorted from PBMCs, collected 15 days after the yellow fever booster vaccination. V and J are TRBV7-3 and TRBJ2-1, with 9 nucleotides matching TRBD1. The CDR3 spells CASSRGTGSNEQFF. The CDR3 bases are TGTGCCAGCAGTAGGGGGACAGGGTCCAATGAGCAGTTCTTC.